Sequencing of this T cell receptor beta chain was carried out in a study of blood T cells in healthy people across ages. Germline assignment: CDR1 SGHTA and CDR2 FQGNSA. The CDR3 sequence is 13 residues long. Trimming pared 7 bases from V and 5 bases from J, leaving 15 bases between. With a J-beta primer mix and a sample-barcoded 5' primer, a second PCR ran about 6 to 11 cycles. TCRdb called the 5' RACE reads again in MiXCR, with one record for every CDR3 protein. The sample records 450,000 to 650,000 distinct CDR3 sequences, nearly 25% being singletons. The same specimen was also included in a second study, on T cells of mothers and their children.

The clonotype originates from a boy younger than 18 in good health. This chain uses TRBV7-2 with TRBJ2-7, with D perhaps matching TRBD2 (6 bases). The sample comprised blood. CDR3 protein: CASNPGTYHEQYF. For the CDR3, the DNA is TGTGCCAGCAATCCGGGGACTTATCACGAGCAGTACTTC.